This T cell receptor beta chain was sequenced for a study of CD8 T cells in Susac syndrome. Reverse transcription of roughly 0.45 to 1 ug RNA used random hexamers. Amplification of TCR beta CDR3 was carried out by immunoSEQ multiplex PCR, which covered 54 Vbeta and 13 Jbeta segments. TCRdb re-analysed the immunoSEQ multiplex PCR reads in MiXCR, keeping a single row per CDR3 protein. Of some 400,000 distinct CDR3 sequences in the sample, 85% were seen once. CDR1 is LNHDA, CDR2 SQIVND, per germline (reference sequence). V gave up 5 bases and J gave up 3 bases, with 14 bases separating them. The CDR3 covers 14 residues.

The V and J genes are TRBV19 and TRBJ2-7; either TRBD1 or TRBD2 may supply D (5 bases each). Sequencing input: CD8+ T cells from PBMCs. The origin of this receptor is a human donor with multiple sclerosis. The CDR3 sequence: CASSPGPMGYEQYF. CDR3 nucleotides: TGTGCCAGTAGTCCGGGACCCATGGGCTACGAGCAGTACTTC. Drawing the rest from reference TRBV19 and TRBJ2-7, the complete variable domain is DGGITQSPKYLFRKEGQNVTLSCEQNLNHDAMYWYRQDPGQGLRLIYYSQIVNDFQKGDIAEGYSVSREKKESFPLTVTSAQKNPTAFYLCASSPGPMGYEQYFGPGTRLTVT.